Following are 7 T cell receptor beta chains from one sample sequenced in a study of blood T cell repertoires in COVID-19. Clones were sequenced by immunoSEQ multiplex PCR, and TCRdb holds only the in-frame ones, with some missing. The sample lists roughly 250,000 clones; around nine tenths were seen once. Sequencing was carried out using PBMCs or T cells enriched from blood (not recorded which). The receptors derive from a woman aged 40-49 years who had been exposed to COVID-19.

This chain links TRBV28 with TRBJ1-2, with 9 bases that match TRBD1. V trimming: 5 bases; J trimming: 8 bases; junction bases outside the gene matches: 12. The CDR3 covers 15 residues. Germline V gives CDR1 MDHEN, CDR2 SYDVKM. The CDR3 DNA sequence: TGTGCCAGCAGTCCATCGGACAGGGGAGCGAGAGGCTACACCTTC. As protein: CASSPSDRGARGYTF.

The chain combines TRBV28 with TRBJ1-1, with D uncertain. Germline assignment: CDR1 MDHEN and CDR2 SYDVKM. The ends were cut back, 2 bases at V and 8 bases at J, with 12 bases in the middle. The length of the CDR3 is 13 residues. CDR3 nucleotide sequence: TGTGCCAGCAGTTTAAATTCGGTCAACGAAGCTTTCTTT. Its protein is CASSLNSVNEAFF.

DNA for the CDR3: TGTGCCAGCAGGCTAGCGGGTGTCAATGAGCAGTTCTTC. The encoded protein is CASRLAGVNEQFF. The chain has TRBV5-4 and TRBJ2-1; 8 nucleotides match TRBD2. Germline CDR1 SGHNT, CDR2 YYREEE (reference sequence). The J segment lost 6 bases and the V segment lost 5 bases, leaving 4 bases of the junction unmatched. The CDR3 has 13 residues. Filled out from reference TRBV5-4 and TRBJ2-1, the complete variable domain reads ETGVTQSPTHLIKTRGQQVTLRCSSQSGHNTVSWYQQALGQGPQFIFQYYREEENGRGNFPPRFSGLQFPNYSSELNVNALELDDSALYLCASRLAGVNEQFFGPGTRLTVL.

The CDR3 sequence is CASSAQGGGEKLFF. CDR3 nucleotides: TGTGCCAGCAGCGCCCAGGGTGGCGGTGAAAAACTGTTTTTT. This chain connects TRBV9 to TRBJ1-4; tentative D call: TRBD1 (5 bases). This CDR3 is 14 amino acids long. Germline V gives CDR1 SGDLS, CDR2 YYNGEE. The V and J ends lost 3 bases and 7 bases respectively, with 13 bases between them. Looking up the rest from reference TRBV9 and TRBJ1-4 gives the full variable domain: DSGVTQTPKHLITATGQRVTLRCSPRSGDLSVYWYQQSLDQGLQFLIQYYNGEERAKGNILERFSAQQFPDLHSELNLSSLELGDSALYFCASSAQGGGEKLFFGSGTQLSVL.

DNA of the CDR3: TGTGCCAGCAGTTTAGACAGGGGGAATGAGCAGTTCTTC. As protein: CASSLDRGNEQFF. This chain uses TRBV12-3 or TRBV12-4 with TRBJ2-1; 8 bases line up with TRBD1. J lost 7 bases, V lost 1 base, and 0 bases had no gene match. The CDR3 has 13 residues.

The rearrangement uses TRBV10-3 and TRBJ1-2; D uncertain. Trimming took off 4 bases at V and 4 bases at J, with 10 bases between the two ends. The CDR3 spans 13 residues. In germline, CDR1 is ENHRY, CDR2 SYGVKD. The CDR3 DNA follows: TGTGCCATCAGTGGCGCCGAGCTCTATGGCTACACCTTC. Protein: CAISGAELYGYTF.

This CDR3 reads CASSRTEGRKMGRQYF. In DNA, the CDR3 is TGTGCCAGCAGCAGAACAGAGGGTCGGAAGATGGGAAGGCAGTACTTC. This chain links TRBV5-5 with TRBJ2-7; D is perhaps TRBD2 (5 bases). This CDR3 region has 16 residues. Germline CDR1 SGHKS, CDR2 YYEKEE (reference sequence). V was pared by 4 bases and J by 9 bases, with 26 bases between.